The rows below give T cell receptor beta chains drawn from one sample of a study of blood T cell repertoires in COVID-19. Method: immunoSEQ multiplex PCR; TCRdb's copy keeps in-frame clones and lacks some. This table has around 250,000 clones, 80% to 85% appearing once. The source material was peripheral blood. These TCRs come from a woman between 40 and 50 years old who had recovered from COVID-19. Each CDR3 is given with its conserved first and last residue. D genes are given only for firm matches. Expanded clones get a size class; other rows say once, few or many, or leave the size out.

NA	once	TRBV29-1	12	TRBJ2-5	CSVGATPGTQYF	TGCAGCGTAGGGGCGACCCCGGGGACCCAGTACTTC
NA	NA	TRBV7-2	11	TRBJ2-5	CASSSIETQYF	TGTGCCAGCAGCTCTATAGAGACCCAGTACTTC
TRBD2	NA	TRBV18	15	TRBJ2-3	CASTSTSGGPDTQYF	TGTGCCAGCACTTCGACTAGCGGGGGGCCAGATACGCAGTATTTT
NA	NA	TRBV4-1	15	TRBJ2-3	CASSQVARPEGTQYF	TGCGCCAGCAGCCAAGTAGCCCGACCCGAAGGTACGCAGTATTTT
TRBD2	few	TRBV2	13	TRBJ2-5	CARETSGGGTQYF	TGTGCCAGGGAGACTAGCGGGGGAGGGACCCAGTACTTC
NA	NA	TRBV6-5	14	TRBJ2-1	CASNTGSSYNEQFF	TGTGCCAGCAACACAGGGAGCTCCTACAATGAGCAGTTCTTC
TRBD1	once	TRBV7-2	17	TRBJ1-5	CASSPRGQGDVNQPQHF	TGTGCCAGCAGCCCCAGGGGACAGGGCGATGTCAATCAGCCCCAGCATTTT
TRBD1	NA	TRBV29-1	13	TRBJ1-2	CSATVQGANGYTF	TGCAGCGCCACGGTACAGGGGGCCAATGGCTACACCTTC
NA	NA	TRBV6-5	14	TRBJ2-1	CASNGGGAYNEQFF	TGTGCCAGCAATGGGGGGGGCGCCTACAATGAGCAGTTCTTC
NA	NA	TRBV28	18	TRBJ1-5	CASSWWQIRTGKNQPQHF	TGTGCCAGCAGTTGGTGGCAGATACGAACAGGGAAAAATCAGCCCCAGCATTTT
TRBD1	NA	TRBV5-5	16	TRBJ2-2	CASSRGTGTNTGELFF	TGTGCCAGCAGCAGGGGGACAGGGACTAACACCGGGGAGCTGTTTTTT
NA	NA	TRBV19	13	TRBJ2-2	CASSQREVGELFF	TGTGCCAGTAGTCAAAGGGAGGTCGGGGAGCTGTTTTTT
NA	NA	TRBV28	14	TRBJ2-3	CASSSLASIYTQYF	TGTGCCAGCAGCAGTTTAGCTTCTATATATACGCAGTATTTT
NA	NA	TRBV24-1	15	TRBJ2-1	CATSGGVSSYNEQFF	TGTGCCACCAGTGGGGGGGTGAGCTCCTACAATGAGCAGTTCTTC
NA	once	TRBV27	15	TRBJ1-4	CASSPQGVTNEKLFF	TGTGCCAGCAGTCCCCAGGGCGTTACTAATGAAAAACTGTTTTTT
TRBD2	NA	TRBV9	16	TRBJ2-5	CASSVAVAGPQETQYF	TGTGCCAGCAGCGTAGCAGTAGCGGGTCCCCAAGAGACCCAGTACTTC
NA	NA	TRBV24-1	16	TRBJ2-5	CATSDPKRVHQETQYF	TGTGCCACCAGTGACCCCAAACGGGTACACCAAGAGACCCAGTACTTC
TRBD2	NA	TRBV5-4	15	TRBJ2-1	CASNRASGGYNEQFF	TGTGCCAGCAACCGTGCGAGCGGGGGCTACAATGAGCAGTTCTTC
NA	NA	TRBV10-3	14	TRBJ1-1	CAISGVGQPTEAFF	TGTGCCATCAGTGGAGTTGGACAGCCCACTGAAGCTTTCTTT
NA	NA	TRBV28	12	TRBJ1-2	CASSPRQALYTF	TGTGCCAGCAGTCCGCGACAGGCTCTCTACACCTTC
NA	NA	TRBV6-6	13	TRBJ1-2	CASKPGSGGGYTF	TGTGCCAGCAAACCCGGAAGTGGGGGCGGCTACACCTTC
NA	NA	TRBV6-5	16	TRBJ1-1	CASSYWGPKMNTEAFF	TGTGCCAGCAGTTACTGGGGGCCTAAAATGAACACTGAAGCTTTCTTT
NA	NA	TRBV7-2	13	TRBJ2-3	CASSLERADTQYF	TGTGCCAGCAGCTTAGAGCGCGCAGATACGCAGTATTTT
TRBD1	NA	TRBV6-5	14	TRBJ2-3	CASSNRGHPDTQYF	TGTGCCAGCAGTAACAGGGGGCACCCAGATACGCAGTATTTT
NA	NA	TRBV7-9	13	TRBJ1-2	CASSLEGSGGYTF	TGTGCCAGCAGCTTGGAGGGGAGCGGAGGCTACACCTTC
TRBD1	NA	TRBV5-1	22	TRBJ2-4	CASSTDSFPGQGSWGAKNIQYF	TGCGCCAGCAGCACCGACTCTTTCCCGGGACAGGGTAGCTGGGGGGCCAAAAACATTCAGTACTTC
NA	NA	TRBV30	14	TRBJ1-1	CAWSDSYMNTEAFF	TGTGCCTGGAGTGACAGCTACATGAACACTGAAGCTTTCTTT
NA	NA	TRBV27	14	TRBJ2-5	CASSSHREGETQYF	TGTGCCAGCAGTTCCCACAGGGAAGGGGAGACCCAGTACTTC
TRBD1	NA	TRBV11-3	15	TRBJ1-1	CASSLEGQQNTEAFF	TGTGCCAGCAGCCTGGAGGGACAGCAGAACACTGAAGCTTTCTTT
TRBD1	NA	TRBV28	16	TRBJ2-3	CASSFLGTGGTDTQYF	TGTGCCAGCAGTTTCTTAGGGACAGGGGGCACAGATACGCAGTATTTT
NA	NA	TRBV12-3/TRBV12-4	13	TRBJ2-7	CASSLDYTYEQYF	TGTGCCAGCAGCCTCGACTACACCTACGAGCAGTACTTC
NA	NA	TRBV5-6	12	TRBJ1-2	CASSLAGGGYTF	TGTGCCAGCAGCTTGGCTGGCGGGGGCTACACCTTC
NA	NA	TRBV5-4	13	TRBJ2-7	CASPGGKAYEQYF	TGTGCCAGCCCTGGCGGAAAGGCCTACGAGCAGTACTTC
TRBD1	NA	TRBV5-1	15	TRBJ1-4	CASSLGQGAGEKLFF	TGCGCCAGCAGCTTGGGACAGGGGGCGGGTGAAAAACTGTTTTTT
TRBD1	NA	TRBV11-2	17	TRBJ1-4	CASSSLTGGRLREKLFF	TGTGCCAGCAGCTCCTTGACAGGGGGGCGCCTTCGTGAAAAACTGTTTTTT
NA	NA	TRBV28	9	TRBJ2-3	CASSPPRHF	TGTGCCAGCAGTCCCCCTAGGCATTTT
TRBD2	NA	TRBV28	16	TRBJ2-4	CASSLQASGAKNIQYF	TGTGCCAGCAGTTTACAAGCTAGCGGGGCCAAAAACATTCAGTACTTC